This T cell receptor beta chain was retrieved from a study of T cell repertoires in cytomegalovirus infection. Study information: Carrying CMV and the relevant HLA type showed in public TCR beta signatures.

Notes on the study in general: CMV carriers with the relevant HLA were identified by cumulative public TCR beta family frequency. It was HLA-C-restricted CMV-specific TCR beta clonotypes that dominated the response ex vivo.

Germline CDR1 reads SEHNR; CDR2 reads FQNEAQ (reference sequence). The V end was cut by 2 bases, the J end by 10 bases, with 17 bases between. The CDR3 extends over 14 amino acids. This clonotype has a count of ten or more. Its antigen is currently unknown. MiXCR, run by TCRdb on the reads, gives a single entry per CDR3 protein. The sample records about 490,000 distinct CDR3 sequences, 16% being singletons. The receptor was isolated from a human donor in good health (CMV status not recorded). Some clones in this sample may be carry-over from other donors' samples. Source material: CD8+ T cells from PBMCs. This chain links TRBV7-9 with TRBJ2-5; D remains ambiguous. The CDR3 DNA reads TGTGCCAGCAGCTTAAAAGGTCGGCCGAACGACCAGTACTTC. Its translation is CASSLKGRPNDQYF.